The clone carrying this T cell receptor beta chain was recorded at least ten times. As yet, its antigen is unknown. Starting material of 450 to 500 ng total RNA yielded TCR beta cDNA via a constant-region primer. Slightly modified ARM-PCR, run as three nested multiplex PCR rounds, produced the TCR beta libraries. With TRBV1-TRBV30 forward primers and a C-beta reverse primer, the first two PCR rounds were run for roughly 10 cycles each. TCRdb redid the calling of the multiplex PCR reads with MiXCR, one entry per CDR3 protein. The sample lists 100,000 or so distinct CDR3 sequences, more than 65% occurring once. Unsorted bulk tissue, about 20-32 mg of it, served as the source for co-extraction of RNA and DNA. Each of the tumor samples contained in excess of 80% viable tumor cells. This record comes from a study of tumor-infiltrating lymphocytes in primary liver carcinoma. Study as a whole: Between roughly 4.2 and 11 cm across, the tumors were all of stage T1-T3 N0M0.

With 0 bases clipped from V and 5 bases from J, the junction kept 10 bases outside the gene matches. Germline CDR1 and CDR2: MGHRA and YSYEKL. This CDR3 contains 17 residues. Study results and caveats: Appearing in all five tumor regions was true of only about 8-25% of top clones.

The sequenced sample was liver tumor tissue from sampling region 2. Specified subset: tumor region T2, inferior pole. This sequence originates from a woman aged 60-75 years with primary liver carcinoma and hepatitis B virus infection. The gene calls are TRBV4-1 and TRBJ2-5; 9 bases are a match to TRBD2. The CDR3 loop is CASSQDTWGSGSETQYF. CDR3 sequence (DNA): TGCGCCAGCAGCCAAGATACTTGGGGTAGCGGGAGTGAGACCCAGTACTTC.